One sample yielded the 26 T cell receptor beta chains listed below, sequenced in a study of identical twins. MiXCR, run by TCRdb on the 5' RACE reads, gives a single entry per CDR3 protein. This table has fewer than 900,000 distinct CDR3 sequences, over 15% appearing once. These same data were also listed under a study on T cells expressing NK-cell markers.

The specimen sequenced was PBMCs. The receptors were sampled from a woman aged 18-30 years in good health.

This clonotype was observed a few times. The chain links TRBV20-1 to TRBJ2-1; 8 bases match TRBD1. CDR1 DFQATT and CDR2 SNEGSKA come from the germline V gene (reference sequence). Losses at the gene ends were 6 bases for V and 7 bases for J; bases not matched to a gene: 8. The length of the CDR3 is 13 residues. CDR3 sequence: CSAMTGAANEQFF. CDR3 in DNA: TGCAGTGCCATGACAGGGGCGGCGAATGAGCAGTTCTTC.

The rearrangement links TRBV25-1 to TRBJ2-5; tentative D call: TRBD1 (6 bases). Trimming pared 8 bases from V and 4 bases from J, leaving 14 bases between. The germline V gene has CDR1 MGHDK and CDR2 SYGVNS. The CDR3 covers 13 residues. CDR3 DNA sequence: TGTGCCAGCGCGACAGGCGGAGCAGAGACCCAGTACTTC. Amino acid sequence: CASATGGAETQYF. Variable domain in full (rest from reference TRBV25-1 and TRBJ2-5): EADIYQTPRYLVIGTGKKITLECSQTMGHDKMYWYQQDPGMELHLIHYSYGVNSTEKGDLSSESTVSRIRTEHFPLTLESARPSHTSQYLCASATGGAETQYFGPGTRLLVL.

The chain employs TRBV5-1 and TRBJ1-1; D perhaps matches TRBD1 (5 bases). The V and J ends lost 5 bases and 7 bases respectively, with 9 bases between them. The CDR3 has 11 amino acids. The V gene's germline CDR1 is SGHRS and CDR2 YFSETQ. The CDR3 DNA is TGCGCCAGCAGTCAGGGCTATGAAGCTTTCTTT. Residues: CASSQGYEAFF.

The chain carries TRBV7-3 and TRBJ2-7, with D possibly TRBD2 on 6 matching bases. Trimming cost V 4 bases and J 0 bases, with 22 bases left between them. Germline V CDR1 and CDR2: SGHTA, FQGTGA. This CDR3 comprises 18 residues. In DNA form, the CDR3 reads TGTGCCAGCAGCTCCACCCCCTGGCGGGGCAGACTCTCCTACGAGCAGTACTTC. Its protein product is CASSSTPWRGRLSYEQYF.

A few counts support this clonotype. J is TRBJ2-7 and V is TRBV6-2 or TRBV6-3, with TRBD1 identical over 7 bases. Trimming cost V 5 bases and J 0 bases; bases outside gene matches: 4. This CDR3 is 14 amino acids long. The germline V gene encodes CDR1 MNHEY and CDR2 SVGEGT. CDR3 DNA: TGTGCCAGCAGTGGACCAGGGGGCTCCTACGAGCAGTACTTC. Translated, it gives CASSGPGGSYEQYF.

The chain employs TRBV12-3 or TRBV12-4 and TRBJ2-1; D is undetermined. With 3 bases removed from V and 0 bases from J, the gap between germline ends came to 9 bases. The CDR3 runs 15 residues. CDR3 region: CASSFGRYSYNEQFF. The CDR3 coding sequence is TGTGCCAGCAGTTTTGGGCGGTACTCCTACAATGAGCAGTTCTTC.

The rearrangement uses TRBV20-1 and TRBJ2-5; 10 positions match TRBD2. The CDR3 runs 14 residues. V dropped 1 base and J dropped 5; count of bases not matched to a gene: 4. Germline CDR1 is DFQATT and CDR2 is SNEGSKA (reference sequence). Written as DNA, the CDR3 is TGCAGTGCTAGAGTGGCTAGCGGGGGTGAGACCCAGTACTTC. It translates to CSARVASGGETQYF.

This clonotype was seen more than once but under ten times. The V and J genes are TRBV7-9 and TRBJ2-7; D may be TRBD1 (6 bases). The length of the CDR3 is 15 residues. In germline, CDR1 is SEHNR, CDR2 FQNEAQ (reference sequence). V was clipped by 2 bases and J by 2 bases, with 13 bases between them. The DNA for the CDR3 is TGTGCCAGCAGCTTACCCCGGGACACCGCCTACGAGCAGTACTTC. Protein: CASSLPRDTAYEQYF.

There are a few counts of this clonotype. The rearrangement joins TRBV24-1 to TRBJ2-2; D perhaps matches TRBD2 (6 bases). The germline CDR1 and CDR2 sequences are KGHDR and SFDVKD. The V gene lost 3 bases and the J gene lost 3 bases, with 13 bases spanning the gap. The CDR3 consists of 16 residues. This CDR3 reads CATSDPDRDYTGELFF. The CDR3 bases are TGTGCCACCAGTGATCCGGACCGGGACTACACCGGGGAGCTGTTTTTT.

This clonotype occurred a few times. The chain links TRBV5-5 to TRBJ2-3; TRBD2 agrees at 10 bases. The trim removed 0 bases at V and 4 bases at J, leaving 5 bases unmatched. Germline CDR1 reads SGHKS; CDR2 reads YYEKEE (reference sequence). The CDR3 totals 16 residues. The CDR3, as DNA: TGTGCCAGCAGCTTGGCCCGGCTAGCGGGGGCAGATACGCAGTATTTT. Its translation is CASSLARLAGADTQYF.

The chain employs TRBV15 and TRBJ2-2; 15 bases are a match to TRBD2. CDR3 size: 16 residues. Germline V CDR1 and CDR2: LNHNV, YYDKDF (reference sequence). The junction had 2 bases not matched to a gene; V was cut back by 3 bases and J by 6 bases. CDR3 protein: CATSRGLAGGAGELFF. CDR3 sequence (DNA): TGTGCCACCAGCAGGGGACTAGCGGGGGGTGCCGGGGAGCTGTTTTTT.

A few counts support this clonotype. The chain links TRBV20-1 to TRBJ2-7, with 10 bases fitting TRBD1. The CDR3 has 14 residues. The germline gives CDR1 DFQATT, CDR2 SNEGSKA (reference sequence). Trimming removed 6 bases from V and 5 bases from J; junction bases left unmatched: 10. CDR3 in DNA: TGCAGTGCGGAGAGGACAGGGGGGGTCCACGAGCAGTACTTC. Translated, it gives CSAERTGGVHEQYF.

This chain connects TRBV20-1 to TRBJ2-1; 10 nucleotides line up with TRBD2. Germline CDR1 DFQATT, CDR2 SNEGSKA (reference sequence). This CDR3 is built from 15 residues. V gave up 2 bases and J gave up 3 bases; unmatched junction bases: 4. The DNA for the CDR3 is TGCAGTGCTAGACTAGCGGGGGCCGTCTACAATGAGCAGTTCTTC. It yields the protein CSARLAGAVYNEQFF.

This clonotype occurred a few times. The CDR3 is CRAEGERDTEAFF. Written as DNA, the CDR3 is TGCAGGGCGGAGGGGGAAAGGGACACTGAAGCTTTCTTT. The rearrangement uses TRBV20-1 and TRBJ1-1; possibly TRBD1 for D (6 bases). The CDR3 has 13 amino acids. The V gene's germline CDR1 is DFQATT and CDR2 SNEGSKA (reference sequence).

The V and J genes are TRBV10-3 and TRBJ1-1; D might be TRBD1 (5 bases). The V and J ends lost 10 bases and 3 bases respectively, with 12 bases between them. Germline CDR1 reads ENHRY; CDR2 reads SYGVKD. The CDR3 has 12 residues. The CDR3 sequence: CATRRGDTEAFF. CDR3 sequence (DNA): TGTGCCACCCGACGAGGGGACACTGAAGCTTTCTTT.

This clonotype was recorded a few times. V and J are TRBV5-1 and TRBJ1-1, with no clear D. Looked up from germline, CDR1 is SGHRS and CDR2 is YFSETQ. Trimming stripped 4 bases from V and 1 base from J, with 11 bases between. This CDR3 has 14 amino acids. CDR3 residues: CASSVVPGNTEAFF. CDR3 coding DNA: TGCGCCAGCAGCGTTGTCCCAGGGAACACTGAAGCTTTCTTT. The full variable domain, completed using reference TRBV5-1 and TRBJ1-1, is KAGVTQTPRYLIKTRGQQVTLSCSPISGHRSVSWYQQTPGQGLQFLFEYFSETQRNKGNFPGRFSGRQFSNSRSEMNVSTLELGDSALYLCASSVVPGNTEAFFGQGTRLTVV.

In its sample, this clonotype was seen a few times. CDR3 in amino acids: CASSPRVDIYNEQFF. The CDR3 region has the DNA TGCGCCAGCAGCCCCAGGGTGGATATCTACAATGAGCAGTTCTTC. This chain joins TRBV5-1 and TRBJ2-1, with a weak D call TRBD1 (5 bases). V dropped 4 bases and J dropped 3 bases, with 14 bases sitting between them. Germline loops: CDR1 SGHRS, CDR2 YFSETQ. This CDR3 spans 15 amino acids.

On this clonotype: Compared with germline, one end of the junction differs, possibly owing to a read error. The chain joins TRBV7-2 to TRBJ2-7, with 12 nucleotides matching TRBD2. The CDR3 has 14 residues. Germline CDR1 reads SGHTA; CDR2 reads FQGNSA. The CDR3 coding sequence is TGTGCCAGCAGCCTAGCGGGAGGGCCACACGAGCAGTACTTC. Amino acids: CASSLAGGPHEQYF. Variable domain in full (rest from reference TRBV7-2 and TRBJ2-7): GAGVSQSPSNKVTEKGKDVELRCDPISGHTALYWYRQSLGQGLEFLIYFQGNSAPDKSGLPSDRFSAERTGGSVSTLTIQRTQQEDSAVYLCASSLAGGPHEQYFGPGTRLTVT.

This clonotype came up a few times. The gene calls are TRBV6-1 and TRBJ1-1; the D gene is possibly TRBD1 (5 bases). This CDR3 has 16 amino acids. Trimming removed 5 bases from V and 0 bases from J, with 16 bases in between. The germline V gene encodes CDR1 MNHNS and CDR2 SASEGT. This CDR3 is CASSLAYVTVNTEAFF. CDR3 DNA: TGTGCCAGCAGTCTTGCGTATGTGACAGTGAACACTGAAGCTTTCTTT.

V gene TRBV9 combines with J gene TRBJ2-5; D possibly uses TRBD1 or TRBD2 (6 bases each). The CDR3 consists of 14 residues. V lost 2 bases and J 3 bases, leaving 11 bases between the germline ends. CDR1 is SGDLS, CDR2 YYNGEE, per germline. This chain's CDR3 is CASSVGGQKETQYF. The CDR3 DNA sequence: TGTGCCAGCAGCGTTGGGGGGCAGAAAGAGACCCAGTACTTC.

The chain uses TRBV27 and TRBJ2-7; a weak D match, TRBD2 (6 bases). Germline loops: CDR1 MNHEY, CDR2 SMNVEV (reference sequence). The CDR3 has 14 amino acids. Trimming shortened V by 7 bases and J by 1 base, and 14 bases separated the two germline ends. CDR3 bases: TGTGCCAGCAAATCCGGACTATCATCCTACGAGCAGTACTTC. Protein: CASKSGLSSYEQYF.

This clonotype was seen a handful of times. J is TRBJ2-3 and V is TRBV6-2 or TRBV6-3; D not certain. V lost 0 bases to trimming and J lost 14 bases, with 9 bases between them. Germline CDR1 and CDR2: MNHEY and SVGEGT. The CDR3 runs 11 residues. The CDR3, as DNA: TGTGCCAGCAGTTACTCCCACAACTGGTATTTT. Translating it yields CASSYSHNWYF.

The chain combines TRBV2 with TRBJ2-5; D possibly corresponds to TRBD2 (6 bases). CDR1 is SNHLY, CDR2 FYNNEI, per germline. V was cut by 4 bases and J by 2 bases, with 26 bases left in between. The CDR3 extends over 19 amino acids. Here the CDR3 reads CASSAKGSFRGYRQETQYF. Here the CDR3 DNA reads TGTGCCAGCAGTGCCAAGGGGTCTTTCCGGGGGTACCGACAAGAGACCCAGTACTTC.

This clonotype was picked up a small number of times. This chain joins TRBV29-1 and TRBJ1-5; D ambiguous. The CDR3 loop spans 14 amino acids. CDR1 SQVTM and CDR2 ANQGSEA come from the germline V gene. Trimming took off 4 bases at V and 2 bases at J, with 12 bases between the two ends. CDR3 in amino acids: CSVGESFGNQPQHF. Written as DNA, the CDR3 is TGCAGCGTTGGAGAATCCTTCGGCAATCAGCCCCAGCATTTT.

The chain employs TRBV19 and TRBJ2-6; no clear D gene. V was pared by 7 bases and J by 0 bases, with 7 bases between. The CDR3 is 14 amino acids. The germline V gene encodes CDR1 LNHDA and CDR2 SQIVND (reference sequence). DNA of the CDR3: TGTGCCAGTAAAAGGACCTCTGGGGCCAACGTCCTGACTTTC. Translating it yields CASKRTSGANVLTF.

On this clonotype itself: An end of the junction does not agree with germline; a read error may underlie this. CDR3 amino acids: CPSSLWGGRETDTQYF. The CDR3 DNA is TGTCCCAGCAGCTTATGGGGAGGAAGGGAGACAGATACGCAGTATTTT. V and J are TRBV7-9 and TRBJ2-3, with TRBD2 as a possible D gene (6 bases). There are 16 residues in the CDR3. Germline CDR1 and CDR2: SEHNR and FQNEAQ (reference sequence).